A selection of T cell receptor beta chains follows, all from one sample in a study of shared clonotypes between healthy human individuals. Clones were read by immunoSEQ multiplex PCR, and TCRdb kept only the in-frame ones, dropping some. The sample records 550,000 to 750,000 clones, 95% being singletons. The sample taken for sequencing was naive CD8+ T cells sorted from blood. The receptors were sampled from a woman in her twenties or thirties in good health. CDR3s leave out the opening cysteine and the closing phenylalanine or tryptophan. The D gene is left open where the match is weak.

d_call: .
j_call: TRBJ2-7
v_call: TRBV25-1
cdr3_aa: ASEGLSSYEQY

d_call: .
j_call: TRBJ2-5
v_call: TRBV2
cdr3_aa: ASQEENQETQY

d_call: .
j_call: .
v_call: TRBV5-6
cdr3_aa: ASSSSARGSSYEQY

d_call: .
j_call: TRBJ2-1
v_call: TRBV29-1
cdr3_aa: SVEGRGHYNEQF

d_call: .
j_call: TRBJ2-3
v_call: TRBV28
cdr3_aa: ASSLEVQKQPSTDTQY

d_call: .
j_call: TRBJ2-1
v_call: TRBV13
cdr3_aa: ASSLGLKGNEQF

d_call: TRBD2
j_call: TRBJ2-5
v_call: TRBV6-5
cdr3_aa: ASSHWTSGQETQY

d_call: .
j_call: TRBJ2-7
v_call: TRBV7-9
cdr3_aa: ASSMMDSLEQY

d_call: .
j_call: TRBJ1-1
v_call: TRBV13
cdr3_aa: ASSFGWVGSDSINTEAF

d_call: .
j_call: TRBJ2-6
v_call: TRBV7-9
cdr3_aa: ASTGTASSGANVLT

d_call: .
j_call: TRBJ2-4
v_call: TRBV9
cdr3_aa: ASSVGRAGNIQY

d_call: .
j_call: TRBJ1-3
v_call: TRBV28
cdr3_aa: ASSLRNSGNTIY

d_call: .
j_call: TRBJ1-5
v_call: TRBV10-2
cdr3_aa: ASSTFGAPQPQH

d_call: TRBD2
j_call: TRBJ2-1
v_call: TRBV5-1
cdr3_aa: ASSLDPTSGSYNEQF

d_call: .
j_call: TRBJ1-1
v_call: TRBV5-6
cdr3_aa: ASSLRSPEAF

d_call: .
j_call: TRBJ2-5
v_call: TRBV28
cdr3_aa: ASSLHLLGETQY

d_call: TRBD1
j_call: TRBJ1-2
v_call: TRBV13
cdr3_aa: ASSLRQGQDGYT

d_call: TRBD2
j_call: TRBJ2-5
v_call: TRBV28
cdr3_aa: ASSSRLAGDRETQY

d_call: .
j_call: TRBJ2-1
v_call: TRBV19
cdr3_aa: ASSIVSNYNEQF

d_call: TRBD1
j_call: TRBJ1-1
v_call: TRBV27
cdr3_aa: ASSLYGALGQGWNTEAF

d_call: TRBD2
j_call: TRBJ2-1
v_call: TRBV2
cdr3_aa: ASSDLAGVVDEQF

d_call: TRBD1
j_call: TRBJ1-1
v_call: TRBV6-5
cdr3_aa: ASSEDRTTEAF

d_call: .
j_call: TRBJ1-4
v_call: TRBV7-3
cdr3_aa: ASSFNQRTPNEKLF

d_call: .
j_call: TRBJ2-1
v_call: TRBV6-1
cdr3_aa: ASSERAFSYNEQF

d_call: .
j_call: TRBJ2-3
v_call: TRBV10-2
cdr3_aa: ASSESLDYTQY

d_call: .
j_call: TRBJ1-2
v_call: TRBV5-4
cdr3_aa: ASSWRSRDYGYT

d_call: .
j_call: TRBJ2-7
v_call: TRBV10-2
cdr3_aa: ASSELVNEQY

d_call: TRBD1
j_call: TRBJ2-1
v_call: TRBV6-5
cdr3_aa: ASSEGTGKYHEQF

d_call: .
j_call: TRBJ2-1
v_call: TRBV27
cdr3_aa: ASSQSSYNEQF

d_call: .
j_call: TRBJ2-3
v_call: TRBV11-2
cdr3_aa: ASSLGWELDTDTQY

d_call: .
j_call: TRBJ2-3
v_call: TRBV4-2
cdr3_aa: ASSQVGAGSTDTQY

d_call: .
j_call: TRBJ1-4
v_call: TRBV19
cdr3_aa: ASSIRLGGREKLF

d_call: .
j_call: TRBJ2-5
v_call: TRBV11-2
cdr3_aa: ASKGVAQETQY

d_call: .
j_call: TRBJ2-7
v_call: TRBV6-6
cdr3_aa: ASSYSKYYEQY

d_call: TRBD1
j_call: TRBJ1-1
v_call: TRBV5-4
cdr3_aa: ASSSRGGWTGGEAF

d_call: TRBD2
j_call: TRBJ2-1
v_call: TRBV27
cdr3_aa: ASSLAAGGGVYNEQF

d_call: TRBD1
j_call: TRBJ2-7
v_call: TRBV4-1
cdr3_aa: ASSLRQGAYEQY

d_call: TRBD1
j_call: TRBJ2-1
v_call: TRBV28
cdr3_aa: ASSWGQGYYNEQF

d_call: .
j_call: TRBJ1-1
v_call: TRBV4-1
cdr3_aa: ASSHLPGYEAF

d_call: TRBD1
j_call: TRBJ1-6
v_call: TRBV2
cdr3_aa: ASGWDSNNSPLH

d_call: TRBD1
j_call: TRBJ1-2
v_call: TRBV28
cdr3_aa: ASSLYRGQGGYGYT

d_call: .
j_call: TRBJ2-1
v_call: TRBV30
cdr3_aa: AWSAGSGSNEQF

d_call: .
j_call: TRBJ2-1
v_call: TRBV19
cdr3_aa: ASRAKGRSSYNEQF

d_call: .
j_call: TRBJ1-5
v_call: TRBV6-5
cdr3_aa: ASSYTERGGPQH

d_call: TRBD2
j_call: TRBJ2-1
v_call: TRBV5-5
cdr3_aa: ASSWGLEGNEQF

d_call: TRBD1
j_call: TRBJ1-1
v_call: TRBV28
cdr3_aa: ASSFWGQALNTEAF

d_call: TRBD1
j_call: TRBJ1-1
v_call: TRBV6-5
cdr3_aa: ASSYGTGITEAF

d_call: .
j_call: TRBJ1-4
v_call: TRBV30
cdr3_aa: AWSRGSTNEKLF

d_call: TRBD1
j_call: TRBJ2-7
v_call: TRBV4-1
cdr3_aa: ASSQVQGSEQY

d_call: .
j_call: TRBJ1-1
v_call: TRBV4-1
cdr3_aa: ASSPGSGVDTEAF

d_call: .
j_call: TRBJ1-2
v_call: TRBV11-2
cdr3_aa: ASSEGGDQR

d_call: TRBD2
j_call: TRBJ2-7
v_call: TRBV18
cdr3_aa: ASSPPSGSYEQY

d_call: TRBD1
j_call: TRBJ1-2
v_call: TRBV5-6
cdr3_aa: ASSLDGQVGYT

d_call: .
j_call: TRBJ1-2
v_call: TRBV29-1
cdr3_aa: SVGDTGVGGYT

d_call: .
j_call: TRBJ2-7
v_call: TRBV4-2
cdr3_aa: ASSQAPPGRSYEQY

d_call: .
j_call: TRBJ1-3
v_call: TRBV5-1
cdr3_aa: ASSLAGSSGNTIY

d_call: .
j_call: TRBJ2-7
v_call: TRBV4-1
cdr3_aa: ASSQTPTFSYEQY